This TCR beta chain was observed in a study of kidney transplant recipient with SARS-CoV-2 infection. Of note for this clonotype: A much larger clonotype is one base distant, so this may be a read error.

The CDR3 covers 15 residues. The germline V gene encodes CDR1 MDHEN and CDR2 SYDVKM. V shed 8 bases and J 6 bases; nucleotides not matched to a gene: 7. TCRdb itself ran the reads through MiXCR, one entry per CDR3 protein. The sample holds under 300,000 distinct CDR3 sequences, 25% to 30% seen once. This chain connects TRBV28 to TRBJ2-2; 12 bases are a match to TRBD1. This receptor was obtained from a young adult male patient who had COVID-19 and was a kidney transplant recipient. Part of the T cell pool may stem from the graft donor. Sequences were derived from a blood sample, sampled at baseline and on day 111 from a kidney transplant recipient. This CDR3 is CASGGQGAGSGELFF. The CDR3 region has the DNA TGTGCCAGCGGGGGACAGGGGGCAGGGTCCGGGGAGCTGTTTTTT.